This T cell receptor (beta chain) was sequenced for a study of blood T cells in healthy people across ages. From germline, CDR1 is SGHRS and CDR2 YFSETQ. V dropped 3 bases and J dropped 5 bases, with 14 bases sitting between them. The CDR3 totals 14 residues. A second 7 to 11 cycle PCR used barcoded and J-beta primers. Each CDR3 protein gets one entry after TCRdb re-called the 5' RACE reads with MiXCR. The sample lists hundreds of thousands of distinct CDR3 sequences; just over 55% were seen once. The V gene is TRBV5-1, the J gene TRBJ1-1; D is undetermined. Sequenced: blood. The TCR sequence derives from a man aged 40-49 years in good health. DNA of the CDR3: TGCGCCAGCAGCTCAATGTCGGTCCAAACTGAAGCTTTCTTT. Translation gives CASSSMSVQTEAFF.